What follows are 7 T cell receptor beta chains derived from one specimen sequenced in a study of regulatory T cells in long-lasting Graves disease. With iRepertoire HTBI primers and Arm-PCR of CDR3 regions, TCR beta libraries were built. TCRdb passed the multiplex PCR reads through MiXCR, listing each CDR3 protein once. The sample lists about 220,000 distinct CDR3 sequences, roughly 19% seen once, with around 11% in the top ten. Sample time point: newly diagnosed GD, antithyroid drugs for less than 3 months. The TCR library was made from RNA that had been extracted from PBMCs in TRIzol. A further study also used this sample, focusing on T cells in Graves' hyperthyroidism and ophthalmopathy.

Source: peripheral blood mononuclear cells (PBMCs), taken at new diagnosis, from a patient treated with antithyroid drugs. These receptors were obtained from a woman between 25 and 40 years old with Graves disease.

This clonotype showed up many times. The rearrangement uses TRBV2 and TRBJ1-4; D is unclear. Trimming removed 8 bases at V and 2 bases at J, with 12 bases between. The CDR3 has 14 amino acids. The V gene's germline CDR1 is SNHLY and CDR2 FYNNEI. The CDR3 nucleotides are TGTGCCAGCCGCCCGAGGGTCACTAATGAAAAACTGTTTTTT. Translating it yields CASRPRVTNEKLFF.

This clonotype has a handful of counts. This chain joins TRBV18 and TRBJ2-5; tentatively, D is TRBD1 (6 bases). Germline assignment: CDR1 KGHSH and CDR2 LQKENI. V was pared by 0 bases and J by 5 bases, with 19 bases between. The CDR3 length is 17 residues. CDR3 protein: CASSPPSHAGQMETQYF. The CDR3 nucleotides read TGTGCCAGCTCACCACCGAGCCACGCCGGACAGATGGAGACCCAGTACTTC.

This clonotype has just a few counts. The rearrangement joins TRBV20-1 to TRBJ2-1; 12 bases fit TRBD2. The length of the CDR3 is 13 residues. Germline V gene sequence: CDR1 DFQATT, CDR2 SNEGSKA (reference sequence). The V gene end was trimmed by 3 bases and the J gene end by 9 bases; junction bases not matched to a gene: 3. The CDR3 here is CSASLAGGREQFF. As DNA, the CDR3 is TGCAGTGCTAGCCTAGCGGGGGGGCGTGAGCAGTTCTTC.

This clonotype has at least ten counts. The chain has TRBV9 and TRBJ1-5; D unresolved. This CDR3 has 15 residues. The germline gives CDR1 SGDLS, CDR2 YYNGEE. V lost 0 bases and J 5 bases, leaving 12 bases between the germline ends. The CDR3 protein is CASSVDSGLYQPQHF. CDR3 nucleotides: TGTGCCAGCAGCGTAGATTCCGGTTTATATCAGCCCCAGCATTTT. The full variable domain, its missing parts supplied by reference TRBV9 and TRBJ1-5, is DSGVTQTPKHLITATGQRVTLRCSPRSGDLSVYWYQQSLDQGLQFLIQYYNGEERAKGNILERFSAQQFPDLHSELNLSSLELGDSALYFCASSVDSGLYQPQHFGDGTRLSIL.

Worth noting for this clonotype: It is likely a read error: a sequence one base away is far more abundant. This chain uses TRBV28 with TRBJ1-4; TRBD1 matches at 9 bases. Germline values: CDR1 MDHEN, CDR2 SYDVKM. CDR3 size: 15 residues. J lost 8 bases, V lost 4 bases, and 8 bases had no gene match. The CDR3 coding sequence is TGTGCCAGCAGTTCGTCCGGGACAGGGTTCGAAAAACTGTTTTTT. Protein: CASSSSGTGFEKLFF. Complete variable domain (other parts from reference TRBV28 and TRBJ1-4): DVKVTQSSRYLVKRTGEKVFLECVQDMDHENMFWYRQDPGLGLRLIYFSYDVKMKEKGDIPEGYSVSREKKERFSLILESASTNQTSMYLCASSSSGTGFEKLFFGSGTQLSVL.

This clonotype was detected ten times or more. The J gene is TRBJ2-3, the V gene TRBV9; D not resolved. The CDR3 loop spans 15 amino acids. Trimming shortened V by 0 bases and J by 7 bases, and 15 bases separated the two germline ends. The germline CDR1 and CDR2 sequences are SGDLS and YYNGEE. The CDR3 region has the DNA TGTGCCAGCAGCGTAGGTAGACACCTGGGGAATACGCAGTATTTT. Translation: CASSVGRHLGNTQYF.

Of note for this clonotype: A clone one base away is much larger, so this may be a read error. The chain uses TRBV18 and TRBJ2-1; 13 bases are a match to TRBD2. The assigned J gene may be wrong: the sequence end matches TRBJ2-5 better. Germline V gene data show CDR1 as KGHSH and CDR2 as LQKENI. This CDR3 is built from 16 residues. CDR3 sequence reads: CASSPRLAGGQGTQYF. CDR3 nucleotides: TGTGCCAGCTCACCACGACTAGCGGGGGGCCAAGGGACCCAGTACTTC.